Sequencing of this TCR beta chain was carried out in a study of T-cell reconstitution after alpha-beta-depleted transplantation in children. As for this clonotype: Its target is not known.

CDR1 and CDR2 (germline): LNHDA, SQIVND (reference sequence). The length of the CDR3 is 16 residues. J was trimmed by 2 bases and V by 3 bases; bases with no gene match: 7. Unique molecular identifiers were incorporated into the prepared TCRbeta library. TCRdb reprocessed the PCR reads with MiXCR, giving one entry per CDR3 protein. Of roughly 500,000 distinct CDR3 sequences listed, about 10% were seen once; the top ten hold roughly 2%. Overall study findings and caveats: At one year after transplant, newly produced T cells mostly accounted for T-cell counts and diversity. Alpha-beta T cells present about two months after transplant were reported to originate from several hundred expanded graft clones. TCRbeta diversity was high at day 60 in some patients (a result of surviving recipient T cells and thymic progenitors).

The sequenced sample was PBMCs, obtained before TCRalphabeta/CD19-depleted stem cell transplant. The V and J genes are TRBV19 and TRBJ2-1, with TRBD2 matching 7 bases. The clonotype originates from a child aged 2-15 years with inherited bone marrow failure, due to receive a stem cell transplant. The CDR3 DNA sequence: TGTGCCAGTAGTATGGGTTTTGGACTAGCCTACAATGAGCAGTTCTTC. This codes for CASSMGFGLAYNEQFF. Together with reference TRBV19 and TRBJ2-1, the CDR3 gives the full variable domain: DGGITQSPKYLFRKEGQNVTLSCEQNLNHDAMYWYRQDPGQGLRLIYYSQIVNDFQKGDIAEGYSVSREKKESFPLTVTSAQKNPTAFYLCASSMGFGLAYNEQFFGPGTRLTVL.